This T cell receptor beta chain appears in the sequencing data of a study of T cells in Graves' hyperthyroidism and ophthalmopathy. On the study more broadly: Peripheral blood was drawn at first diagnosis, prior to all treatment. Regarding the study as a whole: Appearing also in blood were most of the thyroid clonotypes expanded above 0.001.

This clonotype was seen many times. Its cognate antigen is unknown. CDR1 and CDR2 (germline): SEHNR, FQNEAQ (reference sequence). The V end lost 3 bases, the J end lost 7 bases, and 11 bases lay between the germline ends. The CDR3 covers 13 residues. There were TCR beta CDR3 regions amplified from RNA transcripts. First-round RT-PCR with HTBI primers amplified the TCR CDR3 region. MiXCR, run by TCRdb on the multiplex PCR reads, gives a single entry per CDR3 protein. The table has approximately 28,000 distinct CDR3 sequences, around 40% seen once. Graves' hyperthyroidism was deemed stable absent ophthalmopathy progression within 18 months.

The rearrangement uses TRBV7-9 and TRBJ2-3; D is unresolved. The sequencing sample was made of blood. This clonotype originated in a woman aged 25 to 39 with Graves' hyperthyroidism. CDR3 coding DNA: TGTGCCAGCAGCTTCTCCAGAACTTATACGCAGTATTTT. It yields the protein CASSFSRTYTQYF.